This T cell receptor beta chain was obtained from a study of control samples from healthy donors and cancer patients. V lost 4 bases to trimming and J lost 4 bases, with 16 bases between them. CDR1 is SGHNT, CDR2 YENEEA, per germline. The CDR3 contains 15 residues. The repertoire was sequenced with immunoSEQ multiplex PCR; TCRdb's copy has only in-frame clones and lacks some. Of 130,000 to 150,000 clones in the sample, about nine tenths were seen once. The sequencing sample was made of blood. The J gene is TRBJ2-5, the V gene TRBV11-3, with D possibly called TRBD1 or TRBD2 (5 bases each). The TCR comes from a man aged 25-45 years in good health. This CDR3 reads CASSYPGTPGETQYF. Written as DNA, the CDR3 is TGTGCCAGCAGCTATCCCGGGACCCCCGGAGAGACCCAGTACTTC.